A selection of T cell receptor beta chains follows, all from one sample in a study of cytomegalovirus exposure and HLA in healthy donors. Only in-frame clones appear in the TCRdb table, and some are missing; sequencing was by immunoSEQ multiplex PCR. Of more than 60,000 clones listed, around 83% are singletons. The sequencing sample was made of PBMCs. The receptors were sampled from a man in his 70s in good health and CMV-seropositive. Both conserved end residues are part of each CDR3. Each record gives: J gene, clone size, V gene, CDR3 protein. Only some rows state a clone size, as once, few, many or a class for expanded clones.

TRBJ1-2 once TRBV6-1 CASNPTGIGYTF
TRBJ2-3 - TRBV7-9 CASSLDGRATDTQYF
TRBJ2-5 - TRBV6-4 CASNPAGWGGFQETQYF
TRBJ2-2 - TRBV7-9 CASSFSGVNTGELFF
TRBJ2-7 - TRBV6-5 CASSYSRYSYEQYF
TRBJ2-3 - TRBV6-5 CASRSSDTQYF
TRBJ2-5 - TRBV5-1 CASSLDFRGVETQYF
TRBJ2-1 - TRBV6-1 CASSVLLAGNEQFF
TRBJ2-1 - TRBV4-2 CASSQDYSGGPSYNEQFF
TRBJ2-7 - TRBV2 CASTDRAGGWEQYF
TRBJ1-2 - TRBV5-1 CASSLDRDVGGYTF
TRBJ1-2 - TRBV15 CATSRAQGPVDGYTF
TRBJ2-2 - TRBV27 CASSFSSTGELFF
TRBJ2-3 few TRBV7-2 CASSLDGGTDTQYF
TRBJ2-1 - TRBV7-8 CASSLSGTSGTYNEQFF
TRBJ2-7 - TRBV27 CASSLRQTYEQYF
TRBJ2-4 - TRBV29-1 CSAWTGENIQYF
TRBJ2-5 - TRBV12-5 CASGRSGGQETQYF
TRBJ2-3 - TRBV2 CASGGFTDTQYF
TRBJ1-4 - TRBV5-4 CASSSRQETPEKLFF
TRBJ2-2 - TRBV6-5 CASSLEGASVTGELFF
TRBJ2-5 few TRBV11-2 CASSSPGQRKTQYF
TRBJ1-2 - TRBV5-8 CASSPLTGIGGYTF
TRBJ2-5 - TRBV11-1 CASSFILAGEETQYF
TRBJ1-1 - TRBV18 CASSPGAGGAIEAFF
TRBJ1-1 - TRBV2 CASSEGRGWTEAFF